This T cell receptor (beta chain) was identified in a study of blood T cell repertoires in COVID-19. In the study overall: Acute and convalescent COVID-19 specimens originated in the United States, Italy and Spain. Sample material is recorded as cDNA or gDNA derived from T cells, B-cell-depleted T cells, or PBMCs.

In the authors' workflow: Amplification with reference gene primers provided the estimates of nucleated cell counts. Here immunoSEQ multiplex PCR was the method, and the copy in TCRdb shows in-frame clones only, minus some. V and J calls and clone size come straight from that table; D and trimming were deduced from the DNA. The sample lists under 200,000 clones; about 90% were seen once. V trimming: 2 bases; J trimming: 3 bases; junction bases outside the gene matches: 10. This CDR3 is 15 amino acids long. The germline V gene has CDR1 GTSNPN and CDR2 SVGIG (reference sequence). This clonotype was sampled from a middle-aged man with active or convalescent COVID-19. The V call is TRBV30, the J call TRBJ2-7, with 7 bases lining up with TRBD2. Sequences were obtained from peripheral blood. The CDR3 loop reads CAWSFGRTRDYEQYF. In DNA, the CDR3 is TGTGCCTGGAGTTTCGGGAGGACGAGGGACTACGAGCAGTACTTC. The variable domain in full, completed from reference TRBV30 and TRBJ2-7, reads SQTIHQWPATLVQPVGSPLSLECTVEGTSNPNLYWYRQAAGRGLQLLFYSVGIGQISSEVPQNLSASRPQDRQFILSSKKLLLSDSGFYLCAWSFGRTRDYEQYFGPGTRLTVT.